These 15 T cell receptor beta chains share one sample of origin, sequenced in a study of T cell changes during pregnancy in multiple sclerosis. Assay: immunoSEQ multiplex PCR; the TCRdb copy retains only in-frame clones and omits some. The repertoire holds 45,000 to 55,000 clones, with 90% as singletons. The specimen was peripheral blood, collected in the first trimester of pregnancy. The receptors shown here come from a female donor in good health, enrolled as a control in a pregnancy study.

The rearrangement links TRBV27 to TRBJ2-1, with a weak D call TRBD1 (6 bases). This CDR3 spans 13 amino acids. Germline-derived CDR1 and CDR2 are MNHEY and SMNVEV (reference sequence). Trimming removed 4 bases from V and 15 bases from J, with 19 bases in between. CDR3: CASSSDSYHPTFF. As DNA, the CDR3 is TGTGCCAGCAGTTCGGACAGTTACCACCCCACGTTCTTC.

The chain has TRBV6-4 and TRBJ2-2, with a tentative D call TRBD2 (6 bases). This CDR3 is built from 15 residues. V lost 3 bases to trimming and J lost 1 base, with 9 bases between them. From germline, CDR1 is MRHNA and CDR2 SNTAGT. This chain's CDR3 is CASSDSGENTGELFF. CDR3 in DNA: TGTGCCAGCAGTGATTCGGGGGAGAACACCGGGGAGCTGTTTTTT.

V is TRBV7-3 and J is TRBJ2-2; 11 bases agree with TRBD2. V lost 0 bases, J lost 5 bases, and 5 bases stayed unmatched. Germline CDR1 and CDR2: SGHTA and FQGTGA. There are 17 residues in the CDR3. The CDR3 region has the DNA TGTGCCAGCAGCTTAACGGTGGGACTAGCGGCAACCGGGGAGCTGTTTTTT. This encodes CASSLTVGLAATGELFF.

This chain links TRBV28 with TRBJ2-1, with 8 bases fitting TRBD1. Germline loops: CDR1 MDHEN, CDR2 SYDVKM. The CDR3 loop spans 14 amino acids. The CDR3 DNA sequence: TGTGCTGTTGTGGGACAGGTGCCCGGTGGTGAGCAGTTCTTC. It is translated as CAVVGQVPGGEQFF.

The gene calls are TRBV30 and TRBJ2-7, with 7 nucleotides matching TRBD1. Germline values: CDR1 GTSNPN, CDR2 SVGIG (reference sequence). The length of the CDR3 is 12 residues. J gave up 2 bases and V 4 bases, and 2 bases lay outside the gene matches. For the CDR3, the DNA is TGTGCCTGGACGACAGGGCCCTACGAGCAGTACTTC. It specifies CAWTTGPYEQYF.

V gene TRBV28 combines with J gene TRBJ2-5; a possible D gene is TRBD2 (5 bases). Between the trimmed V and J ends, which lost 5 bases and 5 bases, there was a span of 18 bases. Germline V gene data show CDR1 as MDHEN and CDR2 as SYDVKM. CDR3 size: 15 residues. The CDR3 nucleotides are TGTGCCAGCAGTAGGGTTAGCGAGCGGCCGGAGACCCAGTACTTC. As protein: CASSRVSERPETQYF. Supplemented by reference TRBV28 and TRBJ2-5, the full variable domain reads DVKVTQSSRYLVKRTGEKVFLECVQDMDHENMFWYRQDPGLGLRLIYFSYDVKMKEKGDIPEGYSVSREKKERFSLILESASTNQTSMYLCASSRVSERPETQYFGPGTRLLVL.

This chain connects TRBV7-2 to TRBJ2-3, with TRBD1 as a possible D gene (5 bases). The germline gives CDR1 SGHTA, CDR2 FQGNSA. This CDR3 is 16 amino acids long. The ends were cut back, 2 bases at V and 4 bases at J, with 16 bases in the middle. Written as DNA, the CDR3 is TGTGCCAGCAGCTTATCCCCAGGGTCATTTCCAGATACGCAGTATTTT. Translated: CASSLSPGSFPDTQYF.

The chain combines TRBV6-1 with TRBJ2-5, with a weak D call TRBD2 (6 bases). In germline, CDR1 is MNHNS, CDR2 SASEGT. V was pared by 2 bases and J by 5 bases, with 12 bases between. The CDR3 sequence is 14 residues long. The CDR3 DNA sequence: TGTGCCAGCAGTGAAAGTACGGGGAGGGAGACCCAGTACTTC. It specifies CASSESTGRETQYF.

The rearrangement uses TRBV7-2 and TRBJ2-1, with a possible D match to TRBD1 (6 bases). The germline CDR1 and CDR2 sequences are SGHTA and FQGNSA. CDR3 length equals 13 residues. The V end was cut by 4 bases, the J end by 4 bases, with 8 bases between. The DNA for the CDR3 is TGTGCCAGCAGCTCCACAGGGTACAATGAGCAGTTCTTC. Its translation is CASSSTGYNEQFF. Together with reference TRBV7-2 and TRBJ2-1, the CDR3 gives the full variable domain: GAGVSQSPSNKVTEKGKDVELRCDPISGHTALYWYRQSLGQGLEFLIYFQGNSAPDKSGLPSDRFSAERTGGSVSTLTIQRTQQEDSAVYLCASSSTGYNEQFFGPGTRLTVL.

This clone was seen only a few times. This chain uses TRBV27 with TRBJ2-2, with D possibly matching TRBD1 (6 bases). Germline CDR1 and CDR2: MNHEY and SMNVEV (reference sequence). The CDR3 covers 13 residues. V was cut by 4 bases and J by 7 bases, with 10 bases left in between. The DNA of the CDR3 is TGTGCCAGCAGTTACAGGGCGAGCGGGGAGCTGTTTTTT. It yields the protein CASSYRASGELFF.

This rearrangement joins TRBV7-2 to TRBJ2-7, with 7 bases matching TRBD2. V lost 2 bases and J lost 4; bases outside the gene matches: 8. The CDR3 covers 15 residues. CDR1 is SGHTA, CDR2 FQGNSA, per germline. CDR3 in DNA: TGTGCCAGCAGCTTACTTGGCGGGAGTATTTACGAGCAGTACTTC. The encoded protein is CASSLLGGSIYEQYF.

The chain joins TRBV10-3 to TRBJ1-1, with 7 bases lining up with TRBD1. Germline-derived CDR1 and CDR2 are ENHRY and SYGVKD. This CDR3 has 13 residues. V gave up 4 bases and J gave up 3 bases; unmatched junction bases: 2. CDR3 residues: CAISADRDTEAFF. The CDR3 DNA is TGTGCCATCAGTGCCGACAGGGACACTGAAGCTTTCTTT.

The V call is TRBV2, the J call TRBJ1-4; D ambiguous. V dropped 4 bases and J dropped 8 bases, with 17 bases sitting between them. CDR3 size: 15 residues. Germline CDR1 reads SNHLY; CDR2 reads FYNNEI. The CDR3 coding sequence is TGTGCCAGCAGTGGAACCTCCTTTGATCAGGAAAAACTGTTTTTT. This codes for CASSGTSFDQEKLFF.

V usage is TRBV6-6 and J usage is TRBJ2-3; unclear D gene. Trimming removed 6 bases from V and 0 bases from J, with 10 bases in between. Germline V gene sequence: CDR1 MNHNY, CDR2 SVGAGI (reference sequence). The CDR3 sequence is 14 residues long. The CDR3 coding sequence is TGTGCCAGCAGGCCTCTGGCTAGCACAGATACGCAGTATTTT. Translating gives CASRPLASTDTQYF.

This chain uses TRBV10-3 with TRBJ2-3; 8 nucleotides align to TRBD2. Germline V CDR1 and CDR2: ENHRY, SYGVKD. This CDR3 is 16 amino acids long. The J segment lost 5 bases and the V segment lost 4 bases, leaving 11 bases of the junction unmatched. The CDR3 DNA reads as TGTGCCATCAGTGCCCAGGCCCGAGCGGGAGAAGATACGCAGTATTTT. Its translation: CAISAQARAGEDTQYF.